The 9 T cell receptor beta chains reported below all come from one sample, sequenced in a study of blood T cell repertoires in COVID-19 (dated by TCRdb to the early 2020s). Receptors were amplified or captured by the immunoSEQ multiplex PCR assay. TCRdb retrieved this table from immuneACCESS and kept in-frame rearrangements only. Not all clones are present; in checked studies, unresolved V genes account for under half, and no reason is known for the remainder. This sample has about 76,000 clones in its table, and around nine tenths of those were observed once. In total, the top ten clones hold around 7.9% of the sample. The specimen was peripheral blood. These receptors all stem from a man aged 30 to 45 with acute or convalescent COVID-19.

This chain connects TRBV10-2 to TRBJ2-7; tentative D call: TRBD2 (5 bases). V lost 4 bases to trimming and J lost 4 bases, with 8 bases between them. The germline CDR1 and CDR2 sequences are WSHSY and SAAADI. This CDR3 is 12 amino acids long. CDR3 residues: CASSGGSYEQYF. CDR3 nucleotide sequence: TGCGCCAGCAGTGGTGGGAGTTACGAGCAGTACTTC.

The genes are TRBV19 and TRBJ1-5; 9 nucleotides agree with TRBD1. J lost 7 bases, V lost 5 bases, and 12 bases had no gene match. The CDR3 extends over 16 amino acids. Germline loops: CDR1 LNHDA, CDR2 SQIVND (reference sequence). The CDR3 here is CASSFSPGTGWQPQHF. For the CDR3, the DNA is TGTGCCAGTAGTTTTTCGCCCGGGACAGGGTGGCAGCCCCAGCATTTT.

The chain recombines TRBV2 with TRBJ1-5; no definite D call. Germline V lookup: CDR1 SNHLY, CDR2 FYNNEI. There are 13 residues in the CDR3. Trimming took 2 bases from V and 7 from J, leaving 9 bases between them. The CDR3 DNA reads TGTGCCAGCAGTGAACTTCGGGGACAGCCCCAGCATTTT. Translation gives CASSELRGQPQHF.

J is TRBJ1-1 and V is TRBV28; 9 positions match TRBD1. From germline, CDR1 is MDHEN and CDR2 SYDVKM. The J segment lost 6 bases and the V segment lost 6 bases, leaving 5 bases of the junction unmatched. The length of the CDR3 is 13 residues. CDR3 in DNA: TGTGCCAGCAGGACAGGGGGAATCGCTGAAGCTTTCTTT. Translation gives CASRTGGIAEAFF.

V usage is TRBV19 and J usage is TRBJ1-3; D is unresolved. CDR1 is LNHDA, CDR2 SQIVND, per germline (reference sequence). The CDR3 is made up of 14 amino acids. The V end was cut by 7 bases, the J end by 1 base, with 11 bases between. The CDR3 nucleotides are TGTGCCAGTACCAAGGAGAGGTCTGGAAACACCATATATTTT. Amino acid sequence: CASTKERSGNTIYF.

The CDR3 loop reads CASSSAGTEAFF. CDR3 in DNA: TGTGCCAGCAGCTCGGCGGGGACTGAAGCTTTCTTT. The chain carries TRBV7-9 and TRBJ1-1; D not resolved. CDR1 and CDR2 from the germline V gene are SEHNR and FQNEAQ (reference sequence). This CDR3 has 12 amino acids. Trimming pared 4 bases from V and 5 bases from J, leaving 8 bases between.

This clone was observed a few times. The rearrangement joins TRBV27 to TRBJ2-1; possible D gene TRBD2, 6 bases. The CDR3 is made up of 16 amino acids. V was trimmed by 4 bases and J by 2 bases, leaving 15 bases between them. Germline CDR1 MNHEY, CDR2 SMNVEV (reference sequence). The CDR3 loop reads CASSSGGGVPYNEQFF. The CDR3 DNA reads TGTGCCAGCAGTTCTGGGGGAGGTGTCCCCTACAATGAGCAGTTCTTC.

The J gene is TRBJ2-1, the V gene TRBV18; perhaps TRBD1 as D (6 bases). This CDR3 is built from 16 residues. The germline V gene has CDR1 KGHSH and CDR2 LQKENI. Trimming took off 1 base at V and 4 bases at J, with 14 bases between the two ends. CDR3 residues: CASSPQEGQRYNEQFF. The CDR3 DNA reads TGTGCCAGCTCACCACAGGAAGGACAGAGATACAATGAGCAGTTCTTC.

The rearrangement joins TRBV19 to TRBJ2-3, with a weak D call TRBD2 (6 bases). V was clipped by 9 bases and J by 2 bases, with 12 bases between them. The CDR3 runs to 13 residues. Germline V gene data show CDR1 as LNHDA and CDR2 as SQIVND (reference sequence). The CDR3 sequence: CASKGGTTDTQYF. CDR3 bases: TGTGCCAGCAAAGGAGGGACCACAGATACGCAGTATTTT.